What follows is one T cell receptor beta chain and its context. The data were taken from a study of blood T cell repertoires in COVID-19. Across the whole study: Material from acute and convalescent COVID-19 was sourced from the United States, Italy and Spain. Sample material is recorded as cDNA or gDNA derived from T cells, B-cell-depleted T cells, or PBMCs.

Germline V lookup: CDR1 SGHKS, CDR2 YYEKEE (reference sequence). The V end lost 4 bases, the J end lost 0 bases, and 8 bases lay between the germline ends. The CDR3 runs 14 residues. Study processing details: The authors estimated nucleated cell counts from reference gene primer amplification. Some clones are missing from TCRdb's copy, which holds only in-frame ones; the method was immunoSEQ multiplex PCR. From that table come the V and J calls and clone size; the DNA was used to work out D and trimming. The data hold 240,000 or so clones, with roughly 82% observed a single time. The chain carries TRBV5-5 and TRBJ1-5; no definite D call. Sequenced: peripheral blood. This clonotype originated in an elderly man with acute or convalescent COVID-19. The CDR3 loop reads CASSNSYSNQPQHF. The CDR3 nucleotides are TGTGCCAGCAGCAACAGTTATAGCAATCAGCCCCAGCATTTT.